The source of this T cell receptor beta chain is a study of OX40 agonist ivuxolimab in advanced cancers. Overall study context: The dose-escalation cohort was about 83% male, with a mean age of around 60 years, ranging roughly 23 to 90. Findings and caveats of the study: Nonresponders, in some cases, also had low normalized T-cell clonal expansion. The study did not work out the antigen specificity of the expanded peripheral T cells. The study observed clonal expansion of CD4+ and CD8+ blood T cells by week 6 at 0.1 to 3.0 mg/kg.

For this clone: The antigen remains unidentified.

The data were produced by immunoSEQ multiplex PCR, yet TCRdb's version contains in-frame clones alone and is incomplete. This table has just under 85,000 clones, roughly 84% appearing once. Sequenced here: CD4+ or CD8+ T cells sorted from blood, sampled in a trial of the OX40 agonist ivuxolimab. The source of this sequence is an adult with an advanced solid tumor such as melanoma, head and neck, liver or kidney cancer.

The CDR3 region has the DNA TGTGCCAGCATGGCAAACACTGAAGCTTTCTTT. Amino acids: CASMANTEAFF. The gene calls are TRBV25-1 and TRBJ1-1; unclear D gene. CDR3 length equals 11 residues. Germline values: CDR1 MGHDK, CDR2 SYGVNS. V lost 7 bases and J lost 2, with 5 bases in between.